This T cell receptor (beta chain) came from a study of PD-1 blockade in classical Hodgkin lymphoma. General study points: Baseline TCR diversity was reportedly lower in newly diagnosed patients than in healthy donors. It was reported as lower still in relapsed/refractory patients. Some patients started nivolumab under 1 year after ASCT, and they were excluded.

Every patient had relapsed following autologous stem cell transplantation, and cohorts differed in brentuximab vedotin exposure. Magnetic negative selection isolated CD8+ T cells from thawed PBMCs. Sequenced by immunoSEQ multiplex PCR; TCRdb stores in-frame clones only, minus some. The repertoire holds about 29,000 clones, 70% to 90% seen once, with more than 6.5% in the top ten. As regards this clone: Its antigen remains unidentified.

Specimen: CD8+ T cells from blood, collected at baseline. The receptor comes from a human donor with classical Hodgkin lymphoma.

The CDR3 bases are TGTGCCAGCAGCTTAGAACCGGGACGGTATGAGCAGTTCTTC. It encodes CASSLEPGRYEQFF. V usage is TRBV11-1 and J usage is TRBJ2-1; D is tentatively TRBD1 or TRBD2 (5 bases each). The CDR3 is made up of 14 amino acids. V shed 1 base and J shed 8 bases, with 12 bases lying between them. Per the germline V gene, CDR1 is SGHAT and CDR2 is FQDESV (reference sequence). The full variable domain, its missing parts supplied by reference TRBV11-1 and TRBJ2-1, is EAEVAQSPRYKITEKSQAVAFWCDPISGHATLYWYRQILGQGPELLVQFQDESVVDDSQLPKDRFSAERLKGVDSTLKIQPAELGDSAMYLCASSLEPGRYEQFFGPGTRLTVL.